This TCR beta chain was identified during a study of identical twins. The trim removed 5 bases at V and 6 bases at J, leaving 11 bases unmatched. CDR1 and CDR2 from the germline V gene are SGHDT and YYEEEE. The CDR3 is 15 residues long. General study findings and limits: Carriage of fewer insertions was seen in abundant cord blood beta clonotypes, whereas memory repertoires showed none.

The sample holds a few counts of this clonotype. Its antigen is still unknown. A single record per CDR3 protein comes from TCRdb applying MiXCR to the 5' RACE reads. The sample holds a few hundred thousand distinct CDR3 sequences, less than 9% seen once. A further study also used this sample, focusing on yellow fever vaccine responses in identical twins.

The receptor's source is a woman aged 18-30 years in good health. Sequencing was done on a sample of memory (CD45RO+) T cells sorted from blood. The chain is built from TRBV5-6 and TRBJ1-5; 7 nucleotides line up with TRBD1. CDR3: CASSQFLGDSQPQHF. The CDR3 DNA reads as TGTGCCAGCAGTCAATTCCTGGGGGACAGTCAGCCCCAGCATTTT.